The 11 T cell receptor beta chains presented below share a single source sample, sequenced in a study of shared clonotypes between healthy human individuals. Data came from immunoSEQ multiplex PCR; TCRdb stores just in-frame clones and leaves some out. The table shows millions of clones, with about 95% occurring only once. Sequencing used naive CD4+ T cells sorted from blood. The sample's subset: CD45RA+ positively selected. The origin of the receptors is a man younger than 35 in good health.

The J gene is TRBJ2-1, the V gene TRBV9, with 16 positions matching TRBD2. The CDR3 has 19 residues. V trimming: 3 bases; J trimming: 5 bases; junction bases outside the gene matches: 11. The germline V gene encodes CDR1 SGDLS and CDR2 YYNGEE. The CDR3 is CASSESPGTSGGADNEQFF. Here the CDR3 DNA reads TGTGCCAGCAGCGAAAGTCCCGGGACTAGCGGGGGGGCCGACAATGAGCAGTTCTTC.

With respect to this clone: Other DNA sequences in the sample encode the same CDR3. V and J are TRBV28 and TRBJ1-5; the D gene is possibly TRBD1 (6 bases). The germline CDR1 and CDR2 sequences are MDHEN and SYDVKM. V was clipped by 3 bases and J by 7 bases, with 7 bases between them. The CDR3 loop spans 12 amino acids. CDR3 sequence reads: CASSLGGQPQHF. Here the CDR3 DNA reads TGTGCCAGCAGTTTGGGGGGCCAGCCCCAGCATTTT.

The chain uses TRBV5-4 and TRBJ2-3; TRBD1 might be the D (6 bases). Germline V gene lookup returns CDR1 SGHNT and CDR2 YYREEE (reference sequence). The CDR3 length is 12 residues. V was cut by 4 bases and J by 5 bases, with 8 bases left in between. The CDR3 DNA is TGTGCCAGCAGCATACAGGGAGATACGCAGTATTTT. It translates to CASSIQGDTQYF.

This clone was counted only a few times. V usage is TRBV7-8 and J usage is TRBJ1-5; TRBD1 matches at 12 bases. V gave up 1 base and J gave up 7 bases; unmatched junction bases: 5. The CDR3 contains 16 residues. CDR1 SGHVS and CDR2 FQNEAQ come from the germline V gene. The CDR3 nucleotides are TGTGCCAGCAGCTTAGAGGGGACAGGGGGCGGGCAGCCCCAGCATTTT. It codes for CASSLEGTGGGQPQHF.

The chain uses TRBV6-6 and TRBJ2-5; D is perhaps TRBD2 (5 bases). The V end was cut by 0 bases, the J end by 1 base, with 9 bases between. CDR1 is MNHNY and CDR2 is SVGAGI in the germline V gene (reference sequence). The CDR3 is 15 amino acids. CDR3: CASSYSRVTQETQYF. Here the CDR3 DNA reads TGTGCCAGCAGTTACTCGAGGGTAACCCAAGAGACCCAGTACTTC.

The CDR3 sequence is CASSPGMAGGTDTQYF. In DNA form, the CDR3 reads TGTGCCAGCAGCCCTGGCATGGCAGGGGGAACAGATACGCAGTATTTT. The chain carries TRBV5-4 and TRBJ2-3; TRBD1 matches at 7 bases. The germline gives CDR1 SGHNT, CDR2 YYREEE (reference sequence). This CDR3 has 16 amino acids. V gave up 4 bases and J gave up 3 bases; unmatched junction bases: 11.

V usage is TRBV18 and J usage is TRBJ1-2; TRBD1 is a possible D gene (5 bases). V was trimmed by 0 bases and J by 2 bases, leaving 10 bases between them. There are 15 residues in the CDR3. CDR1 KGHSH and CDR2 LQKENI come from the germline V gene. Here the CDR3 DNA reads TGTGCCAGCTCACCACCGGGGGATGGGAACTATGGCTACACCTTC. This sequence encodes CASSPPGDGNYGYTF.

J is TRBJ2-7 and V is TRBV11-2, with D hard to call. V was pared by 1 base and J by 6 bases, with 10 bases between. CDR3 length: 13 amino acids. Germline V gene lookup returns CDR1 SGHAT and CDR2 FQNNGV. As DNA, the CDR3 is TGTGCCAGCAGCTTAGTTTTTAGCTTCGAGCAGTACTTC. The encoded protein is CASSLVFSFEQYF.

The J gene is TRBJ2-1, the V gene TRBV19; 7 positions match TRBD2. The junction had 7 bases not matched to a gene; V was cut back by 9 bases and J by 5 bases. Germline values: CDR1 LNHDA, CDR2 SQIVND (reference sequence). This CDR3 is built from 13 residues. The CDR3 sequence: CARGSGDDNEQFF. The DNA for the CDR3 is TGTGCCAGGGGAAGCGGGGATGACAATGAGCAGTTCTTC.

In the case of this clone: Other DNA sequences in this specimen translate into the identical CDR3. The gene calls are TRBV6-5 and TRBJ2-7; TRBD1 aligns across 7 bases. With V trimmed by 2 bases and J by 3 bases, 1 base remained unmatched. CDR1 is MNHEY, CDR2 SVGAGI, per germline. The CDR3 is made up of 13 amino acids. DNA of the CDR3: TGTGCCAGCAGTTACAACAGGGGCTACGAGCAGTACTTC. It specifies CASSYNRGYEQYF.

Points on this clone: In the same sample, other DNA sequences code for this CDR3. This chain connects TRBV5-1 to TRBJ2-3, with unresolved D. This CDR3 has 12 residues. The germline V gene encodes CDR1 SGHRS and CDR2 YFSETQ. Trimming stripped 5 bases from V and 2 bases from J, with 6 bases between. The CDR3 region has the DNA TGCGCCAGCAGTCAGAACACAGATACGCAGTATTTT. It encodes CASSQNTDTQYF.